The 15 T cell receptor beta chains presented below share a single source sample, sequenced in a study of human thymus T cells. The data were produced by immunoSEQ multiplex PCR, yet TCRdb's version contains in-frame clones alone and is incomplete. The top ten clones hold approximately 0.13% of a sample with over 35,000 clones, 94% of them seen once. Sequenced: blood. These receptors all stem from a boy under three years old with a congenital heart defect but otherwise immunologically healthy.

The chain recombines TRBV7-2 with TRBJ2-7, with a tentative D call TRBD1 (6 bases). The V end was cut by 5 bases, the J end by 6 bases, with 14 bases between. CDR1 is SGHTA, CDR2 FQGNSA, per germline. There are 13 residues in the CDR3. CDR3 DNA sequence: TGTGCCAGCAGCACCCAAAGGGGGTCCGAGCAGTACTTC. Translating it yields CASSTQRGSEQYF. The whole variable domain, remainder taken from reference TRBV7-2 and TRBJ2-7, is GAGVSQSPSNKVTEKGKDVELRCDPISGHTALYWYRQSLGQGLEFLIYFQGNSAPDKSGLPSDRFSAERTGGSVSTLTIQRTQQEDSAVYLCASSTQRGSEQYFGPGTRLTVT.

V and J are TRBV7-9 and TRBJ2-7; D uncertain. Per germline, CDR1 SEHNR and CDR2 FQNEAQ (reference sequence). This CDR3 has 11 amino acids. Trimming shortened V by 4 bases and J by 5 bases, and 6 bases separated the two germline ends. CDR3 coding DNA: TGTGCCAGCAGCTGGGCGGACGAGCAGTACTTC. This translates into CASSWADEQYF.

The chain recombines TRBV10-1 with TRBJ2-2, with 7 bases aligning to TRBD1. This CDR3 is built from 13 residues. V shed 6 bases and J 4 bases; nucleotides not matched to a gene: 2. Germline-derived CDR1 and CDR2 are WNHNN and SYGVQD (reference sequence). For the CDR3, the DNA is TGCGCCAGCAGGTCAGGGGGCACCGGGGAGCTGTTTTTT. This gives the protein CASRSGGTGELFF.

The gene calls are TRBV12-5 and TRBJ1-2; the match to TRBD1 covers 7 bases. V was pared by 2 bases and J by 10 bases, with 7 bases of the junction left unmatched. The CDR3 has 13 residues. The germline V gene encodes CDR1 LGHNT and CDR2 FRNRAP. The DNA for the CDR3 is TGTGCTAGTGGTTTGACTACCGGGACAGCCTACACCTTC. Its translation is CASGLTTGTAYTF.

The J gene is TRBJ2-5, the V gene TRBV9; TRBD1 matches at 10 bases. This CDR3 has 15 residues. V was clipped by 4 bases and J by 5 bases; unmatched bases: 8. The germline V gene has CDR1 SGDLS and CDR2 YYNGEE. CDR3 sequence reads: CASSLDRGRRETQYF. The CDR3 nucleotides are TGTGCCAGCAGCCTCGACAGGGGGCGCAGGGAGACCCAGTACTTC.

The chain employs TRBV4-3 and TRBJ2-5; D not resolved. V was pared by 0 bases and J by 1 base, with 9 bases between. The CDR3 has 15 amino acids. The germline V gene has CDR1 LGHNA and CDR2 YSLEER. The CDR3 DNA follows: TGCGCCAGCAGCCAAGATCTGAGAGGCCAAGAGACCCAGTACTTC. It codes for CASSQDLRGQETQYF.

The genes are TRBV6-4 and TRBJ2-1, with 8 bases matching TRBD2. The CDR3 covers 18 residues. Germline CDR1 is MRHNA and CDR2 is SNTAGT. Losses at the gene ends were 9 bases for V and 3 bases for J; bases not matched to a gene: 19. DNA for the CDR3: TGTGCCAGGGGGATTCAGCGGGGGCCCGCAGACTTCTACAATGAGCAGTTCTTC. Its protein product is CARGIQRGPADFYNEQFF.

This chain connects TRBV5-1 to TRBJ2-1; D is possibly TRBD2 (5 bases). V was pared by 3 bases and J by 7 bases, with 8 bases between. Germline V gene sequence: CDR1 SGHRS, CDR2 YFSETQ. CDR3 length: 12 amino acids. CDR3 nucleotides: TGCGCCAGCAGCTCCTCGGGGAATGAGCAGTTCTTC. Its protein product is CASSSSGNEQFF.

DNA of the CDR3: TGTGCCAGCAGCCCCCGGACTAGCGGGGGGTCCAGCTCCTACAATGAGCAGTTCTTC. It translates to CASSPRTSGGSSSYNEQFF. The rearrangement links TRBV7-8 to TRBJ2-1; 14 nucleotides align to TRBD2. The CDR3 spans 19 residues. Trimming cost V 5 bases and J 0 bases; bases outside gene matches: 9. Germline CDR1 and CDR2: SGHVS and FQNEAQ.

The rearrangement uses TRBV30 and TRBJ1-2; TRBD1 matches at 10 bases. After removal of 0 bases from V and 6 bases from J, the junction contained 1 base not matched to a gene. Germline CDR1 GTSNPN, CDR2 SVGIG (reference sequence). CDR3 length equals 13 residues. DNA of the CDR3: TGTGCCTGGAGTGTAGGGACAGGGGATGGCTACACCTTC. It translates to CAWSVGTGDGYTF.

V and J are TRBV28 and TRBJ2-3; D possibly corresponds to TRBD2 (6 bases). V gave up 5 bases and J gave up 1 base, with 13 bases separating them. Germline CDR1 is MDHEN and CDR2 is SYDVKM. This CDR3 has 15 amino acids. CDR3 sequence: CASSPRGAGTDTQYF. For the CDR3, the DNA is TGTGCCAGCAGTCCTCGCGGGGCCGGCACAGATACGCAGTATTTT.

This clone was seen once. The chain joins TRBV10-3 to TRBJ1-3; D is ambiguous. The germline V gene encodes CDR1 ENHRY and CDR2 SYGVKD. Trimming took 0 bases from V and 6 from J, leaving 12 bases between them. This CDR3 has 15 amino acids. DNA for the CDR3: TGTGCCATCAGTGAGTCGGTGGAAGAAGAAAACACCATATATTTT. Encoded protein: CAISESVEEENTIYF.

This rearrangement joins TRBV6-1 to TRBJ1-6; 7 bases are a match to TRBD1. Germline values: CDR1 MNHNS, CDR2 SASEGT. Unmatched junction bases numbered 5, after V lost 5 bases and J lost 4 bases. This CDR3 spans 15 amino acids. CDR3 protein: CASSLQTGYNSPLHF. Written as DNA, the CDR3 is TGTGCCAGCAGTCTACAGACAGGGTATAATTCACCCCTCCACTTT.

The chain links TRBV5-5 to TRBJ1-2; D is undetermined. This CDR3 comprises 13 residues. Germline V gene data show CDR1 as SGHKS and CDR2 as YYEKEE (reference sequence). The V end lost 2 bases, the J end lost 2 bases, and 7 bases lay between the germline ends. DNA for the CDR3: TGTGCCAGCAGCTTCGGAGGAAACTATGGCTACACCTTC. Translated: CASSFGGNYGYTF. The whole variable domain, remainder taken from reference TRBV5-5 and TRBJ1-2, is DAGVTQSPTHLIKTRGQQVTLRCSPISGHKSVSWYQQVLGQGPQFIFQYYEKEERGRGNFPDRFSARQFPNYSSELNVNALLLGDSALYLCASSFGGNYGYTFGSGTRLTVV.

In its sample, this clone was seen a few times. At the DNA level, this CDR3 is encoded by other sequences in the same sample as well. The CDR3 is CASSLKGANYGYTF. CDR3 nucleotide sequence: TGTGCCAGCAGTTTAAAGGGGGCGAACTATGGCTACACCTTC. The chain joins TRBV27 to TRBJ1-2, with 7 nucleotides matching TRBD1. Germline assignment: CDR1 MNHEY and CDR2 SMNVEV (reference sequence). V shed 2 bases, J shed 2 bases, and the junction held 2 bases outside the gene matches. The CDR3 length is 14 residues.